The 4 T cell receptor beta chains in this list originate from one sample, sequenced in a study of identifying expanded T cells in peripheral blood. Only in-frame clones appear in the TCRdb table, and some are missing; sequencing was by immunoSEQ multiplex PCR. The repertoire holds some 93,000 clones, with roughly 90% as singletons. Sequenced input: blood. These receptors came from a person aged 18 to 69 in good health.

This clone was found once. The V call is TRBV19, the J call TRBJ1-5, with D maybe TRBD1 (6 bases). The CDR3 consists of 15 residues. Deletions cut 8 bases from V and 1 base from J, with 15 bases between. Germline V CDR1 and CDR2: LNHDA, SQIVND (reference sequence). The CDR3 coding sequence is TGTGCCAGTCACTCTCCGGGGGGCAGCAATCAGCCCCAGCATTTT. It codes for CASHSPGGSNQPQHF.

This chain joins TRBV2 and TRBJ1-5; D unclear. The CDR3 has 14 amino acids. The germline CDR1 and CDR2 sequences are SNHLY and FYNNEI. V was clipped by 3 bases and J by 4 bases, with 10 bases between them. The CDR3 DNA reads as TGTGCCAGCAGTGATGTGGAGGAGAATCAGCCCCAGCATTTT. It specifies CASSDVEENQPQHF.

The chain employs TRBV5-5 and TRBJ2-7, with D possibly being TRBD2 (6 bases). The CDR3 loop spans 14 amino acids. V lost 0 bases and J 6 bases, leaving 13 bases between the germline ends. Per germline, CDR1 SGHKS and CDR2 YYEKEE (reference sequence). As DNA, the CDR3 is TGTGCCAGCAGCTTGGGACGGATCGGGGGCGAGCAGTACTTC. Protein sequence: CASSLGRIGGEQYF. Filled out from reference TRBV5-5 and TRBJ2-7, the complete variable domain reads DAGVTQSPTHLIKTRGQQVTLRCSPISGHKSVSWYQQVLGQGPQFIFQYYEKEERGRGNFPDRFSARQFPNYSSELNVNALLLGDSALYLCASSLGRIGGEQYFGPGTRLTVT.

V gene TRBV14 combines with J gene TRBJ2-7, with 10 positions matching TRBD1. The CDR3 has 15 residues. The J segment lost 4 bases and the V segment lost 1 base, leaving 4 bases of the junction unmatched. Germline V lookup: CDR1 SGHDN, CDR2 FVKESK. The DNA for the CDR3 is TGTGCCAGCAGCCAAGGGGGACAGGGGCGATACGAGCAGTACTTC. This sequence encodes CASSQGGQGRYEQYF.